These T cell receptor beta chains were read from a single sample in a study of T cell responses to AZD1222 COVID-19 vaccine. TCRdb keeps only in-frame clones here, not all; method: immunoSEQ multiplex PCR. The table records 50,000 to 70,000 clones, 75% to 90% of them present only once. Source: peripheral blood, taken on day 0 of MenACWY control vaccination. The origin of the receptors is an adult in good health. The conserved cysteine and the conserved F or W are not part of the CDR3 here. Each record gives: CDR3 length, clone size, D gene, J gene, V gene, CDR3 protein. D genes are given only for firm matches. Size is omitted from some rows. Given values are once, few, many or a class for expanded clones.

>9|NA|TRBD2|TRBJ2-1|TRBV4-2
ASRREYEQF
>14|NA|TRBD2|TRBJ2-3|TRBV11-2
ASTWTSGRIADTQY
>13|NA|NA|TRBJ2-1|TRBV9
ASSVGGSTYNEQF
>12|NA|NA|TRBJ2-3|TRBV6-2/TRBV6-3
ASSYSRGTDTQY
>12|NA|TRBD1|TRBJ2-5|TRBV6-5
ANRDRGPGETQY
>12|NA|TRBD1|TRBJ1-1|TRBV27
ASSPRQGATEAF
>16|NA|NA|TRBJ1-5|TRBV7-8
ASSLGPSGPSGSQPQH
>11|NA|TRBD2|TRBJ2-1|TRBV29-1
SDLSGPYNEQF
>13|once|NA|TRBJ2-3|TRBV11-1
ASSLAHTSTDTQY
>15|few|NA|TRBJ1-6|TRBV7-9
ASSLLPRGGYNSPLH
>13|NA|NA|TRBJ2-7|TRBV19
ASSIGGGRAYEQY
>11|NA|NA|TRBJ1-3|TRBV30
AWSVGDSSTIY
>11|NA|NA|TRBJ2-7|TRBV19
ASSRGGGYEQY
>10|NA|NA|TRBJ2-3|TRBV7-9
ASSSRTDTQY
>15|NA|TRBD2|TRBJ2-1|TRBV19
ASALAGGPTSYNEQF
>12|few|TRBD1|TRBJ1-2|TRBV7-2
ASRYGTEDGGYT
>14|NA|TRBD2|TRBJ2-1|TRBV4-3
ASSQEGSGSYNEQF
>13|few|TRBD2|TRBJ2-5|TRBV2
ASRPPGTNQETQY
>12|NA|TRBD1|TRBJ2-5|TRBV6-5
ASSSGQGLGTQY
>10|few|NA|TRBJ2-2|TRBV9
ASSVNTGELF
>13|NA|NA|TRBJ1-2|TRBV18
ASSPSNLRNYGYT
>12|NA|NA|TRBJ2-1|TRBV23-1
ASSQSMGGHEQF
>11|NA|NA|TRBJ2-2|TRBV11-3
ASSLKGGGELF
>17|NA|TRBD2|TRBJ2-3|TRBV7-8
ASSTGTSGPVSAPDTQY
>11|NA|NA|TRBJ2-7|TRBV13
ASSSKNSYEQY
>9|NA|NA|TRBJ2-7|TRBV29-1
SVEVADEQY
>13|NA|NA|TRBJ2-3|TRBV6-5
ASSYTAGRADTQY
>10|NA|NA|TRBJ2-3|TRBV27
ASSPNTDTQY
>12|NA|NA|TRBJ2-5|TRBV25-1
ASSGWTVQETQY
>14|NA|NA|TRBJ2-1|TRBV5-1
ASSLVDSRLGNEQF
>12|NA|NA|TRBJ1-6|TRBV5-1
ASSDGLKNSPLH
>11|NA|NA|TRBJ2-7|TRBV23-1
ASSQTEFSEQY
>13|NA|TRBD1|TRBJ2-5|TRBV7-6
ASRPGTGVVETQY
>13|NA|NA|TRBJ2-7|TRBV4-1
ASSQEIPASYEQY
>13|once|TRBD1|TRBJ1-1|TRBV6-5
ASSRTGAARTEAF
>13|NA|TRBD2|TRBJ2-1|TRBV11-3
ASSLEGLAGNEQF
>14|NA|TRBD1|TRBJ2-5|TRBV5-1
ASSFIPQGAGETQY
>12|NA|TRBD1|TRBJ2-7|TRBV28
ASRGQGDYYEQY
>14|NA|TRBD2|TRBJ2-1|TRBV18
ASSPRTTSGFNEQF
>12|once|NA|TRBJ1-3|TRBV29-1
SVWGRSSGNTIY
>12|few|NA|TRBJ1-1|TRBV9
ASSVEVQGTEAF
>14|once|TRBD2|TRBJ2-1|TRBV11-3
ASSLFGTSGYNEQF